What follows is one TCR beta chain and its context. In the source study's methods: Amplification of reference gene primers was used by the study to estimate nucleated cell counts. The protocol was immunoSEQ multiplex PCR, while the TCRdb copy is restricted to in-frame clones and leaves out a portion. That table gives V, J and clone size, and the DNA gave D and trimming. The sample contains about 220,000 clones, around 81% of which appear only once. This record belongs to a study of blood T cell repertoires in COVID-19. About the study: PBMCs, B-cell-depleted T cells, or T cells provided the cDNA or gDNA that made up the material.

The germline V gene encodes CDR1 LNHNV and CDR2 YYDKDF (reference sequence). The CDR3 runs 15 residues. V gave up 1 base and J gave up 1 base, with 8 bases separating them. The source is a woman aged 60-75 years with acute or convalescent COVID-19. Input material: peripheral blood. The chain links TRBV15 to TRBJ1-5; the D is unclear. The CDR3 is CATSRVWRSNQPQHF. CDR3 sequence (DNA): TGTGCCACCAGCAGAGTTTGGCGGAGCAATCAGCCCCAGCATTTT.